These 30 T cell receptor beta chains originate from one sample sequenced in a study of T-cell memory formation after mild COVID-19. Using its own MiXCR run on the 5' RACE reads, TCRdb lists one record per CDR3 protein. This sample has roughly 86,000 distinct CDR3 sequences; around 16% occur once, and the top ten carry roughly two fifths. The sequencing sample was made of PBMCs or a T cell subset sorted from them (not recorded which). The receptors shown here come from a man aged 18-30 years who had mild COVID-19 (a few samples of this study predate the infection). Cell type and time point are not known.

The rearrangement links TRBV4-1 to TRBJ2-3; tentatively, D is TRBD1 (5 bases). This CDR3 has 15 residues. Germline CDR1 and CDR2: MGHRA and YSYEKL. Trimming took 3 bases from V and 1 from J, leaving 11 bases between them. In DNA, the CDR3 is TGCGCCAGCAGCCATTTAGAAGGGGGCACAGATACGCAGTATTTT. Protein: CASSHLEGGTDTQYF.

This clonotype has a handful of counts. V is TRBV24-1 and J is TRBJ2-1; 8 bases line up with TRBD1. CDR3 size: 15 residues. With V trimmed by 3 bases and J by 4 bases, 4 bases remained unmatched. From germline, CDR1 is KGHDR and CDR2 SFDVKD. CDR3 sequence: CATSDPGGTYNEQFF. The CDR3 region has the DNA TGTGCCACCAGTGATCCAGGGGGCACGTACAATGAGCAGTTCTTC.

This chain uses TRBV14 with TRBJ2-2; either TRBD1 or TRBD2 may fit D (5 bases each). CDR1 is SGHDN and CDR2 is FVKESK in the germline V gene. V was clipped by 1 base and J by 6 bases, with 15 bases between them. The CDR3 extends over 16 amino acids. CDR3 region: CASSQVGASAAGELFF. In DNA, the CDR3 is TGTGCCAGCAGCCAAGTCGGGGCATCTGCGGCCGGGGAGCTGTTTTTT.

In its sample, this clonotype was seen a few times. The chain recombines TRBV20-1 with TRBJ2-7, with 10 bases matching TRBD1. The ends lost 5 bases at V and 2 bases at J; junction bases unmatched: 9. Germline CDR1 is DFQATT and CDR2 is SNEGSKA (reference sequence). The CDR3 length is 15 residues. The CDR3 reads CSAAQGTGVTYEQYF. In DNA, the CDR3 is TGCAGTGCTGCCCAAGGGACAGGGGTAACCTACGAGCAGTACTTC.

This clonotype was seen a few times. Here the CDR3 reads CASRELGENLYGYTF. DNA for the CDR3: TGTGCCAGCAGAGAACTGGGGGAGAACCTCTATGGCTACACCTTC. The rearrangement uses TRBV6-5 and TRBJ1-2, with D possibly being TRBD1 (5 bases). The CDR3 has 15 amino acids. CDR1 is MNHEY, CDR2 SVGAGI, per germline. Trimming removed 6 bases at V and 4 bases at J, with 18 bases between.

This clonotype was seen a few times. The V gene is TRBV7-2, the J gene TRBJ2-5, with a tentative D call TRBD2 (5 bases). The CDR3 extends over 17 amino acids. Germline V gene data show CDR1 as SGHTA and CDR2 as FQGNSA. Trimming stripped 5 bases from V and 4 bases from J, with 23 bases between. The CDR3 DNA follows: TGTGCCAGCAGCCCCCGAGGCCAGCGGACGGTGGGAGAGACCCAGTACTTC. Its protein product is CASSPRGQRTVGETQYF.

The gene calls are TRBV27 and TRBJ2-7; 8 positions agree with TRBD1. The CDR3 has 15 residues. V lost 2 bases to trimming and J lost 0 bases; unmatched junction nucleotides: 3. CDR1 and CDR2 (germline): MNHEY, SMNVEV (reference sequence). The CDR3 DNA is TGTGCCAGCAGTTTAGGGACAGGCATCTCCTACGAGCAGTACTTC. Protein product: CASSLGTGISYEQYF.

V usage is TRBV6-5 and J usage is TRBJ2-5; maybe TRBD1 (6 bases). The CDR3 runs 15 residues. Germline CDR1 reads MNHEY; CDR2 reads SVGAGI. Deletions cut 6 bases from V and 4 bases from J, with 18 bases between. The CDR3 reads CASRLSRGRRETQYF. The CDR3 DNA reads TGTGCCAGCAGACTATCCAGGGGAAGGCGAGAGACCCAGTACTTC.

The chain uses TRBV5-1 and TRBJ1-4, with D tentatively TRBD1 (6 bases). V was trimmed by 4 bases and J by 7 bases, leaving 20 bases between them. The CDR3 consists of 16 residues. The germline V gene has CDR1 SGHRS and CDR2 YFSETQ. In DNA form, the CDR3 reads TGCGCCAGCAGCCCATTTGAACAGGGCGGCGGTGAAAAACTGTTTTTT. This encodes CASSPFEQGGGEKLFF. Based on the CDR3 plus reference TRBV5-1 and TRBJ1-4, the full variable domain is KAGVTQTPRYLIKTRGQQVTLSCSPISGHRSVSWYQQTPGQGLQFLFEYFSETQRNKGNFPGRFSGRQFSNSRSEMNVSTLELGDSALYLCASSPFEQGGGEKLFFGSGTQLSVL.

The table lists this clonotype with a few counts. The rearrangement links TRBV6-5 to TRBJ1-1; D is uncertain. This CDR3 has 14 residues. The V gene lost 6 bases and the J gene lost 6 bases, with 17 bases spanning the gap. The germline CDR1 and CDR2 sequences are MNHEY and SVGAGI. The CDR3 is CASSWESRSAEAFF. Written as DNA, the CDR3 is TGTGCCAGCAGCTGGGAGTCCCGCAGCGCTGAAGCTTTCTTT.

The chain links TRBV21-1 to TRBJ1-5. TRBV21-1 is a pseudogene segment. The CDR3 loop spans 17 amino acids. CDR3 loop: CASSKVTDEYSNQPQHF. As DNA, the CDR3 is TGTGCCAGCAGCAAAGTCACGGACGAATATAGCAATCAGCCCCAGCATTTT.

The chain links TRBV7-9 to TRBJ2-2; the D gene is possibly TRBD2 (5 bases). V gave up 5 bases and J gave up 7 bases, with 8 bases separating them. The CDR3 length is 12 residues. Germline V gene lookup returns CDR1 SEHNR and CDR2 FQNEAQ (reference sequence). The DNA of the CDR3 is TGTGCCAGCAGCCGGGGAGACGGGGAGCTGTTTTTT. Translated: CASSRGDGELFF. Full variable domain (remainder filled in from reference TRBV7-9 and TRBJ2-2): DTGVSQNPRHKITKRGQNVTFRCDPISEHNRLYWYRQTLGQGPEFLTYFQNEAQLEKSRLLSDRFSAERPKGSFSTLEIQRTEQGDSAMYLCASSRGDGELFFGEGSRLTVL.

The gene calls are TRBV6-5 and TRBJ1-3; possibly TRBD1 for D (5 bases). The CDR3 has 14 residues. The germline CDR1 and CDR2 sequences are MNHEY and SVGAGI. Trimming removed 2 bases at V and 2 bases at J, with 7 bases between. This CDR3 is CASSYGDPGNTIYF. CDR3 nucleotides: TGTGCCAGCAGTTACGGGGACCCTGGAAACACCATATATTTT.

This clonotype has a single count. The CDR3 DNA follows: TGCGCCAGCAGCCAAGGTCCGTGGGACAGTCCACCCTACGAGCAGTACTTC. Translation: CASSQGPWDSPPYEQYF. V usage is TRBV4-1 and J usage is TRBJ2-7, with 7 bases lining up with TRBD1. Trimming took 1 base from V and 2 from J; bases not matched to a gene: 11. CDR1 and CDR2 from the germline V gene are MGHRA and YSYEKL. The CDR3 totals 17 residues.

This clonotype was counted only a few times. V usage is TRBV24-1 and J usage is TRBJ2-2; 8 bases map to TRBD1. Trimming at V came to 9 bases and at J to 3 bases, leaving 8 bases not matched to a gene. From germline, CDR1 is KGHDR and CDR2 SFDVKD. CDR3 length equals 15 residues. The CDR3 coding sequence is TGTGCCACCCAACCCGGGACAGGATACACCGGGGAGCTGTTTTTT. Translation gives CATQPGTGYTGELFF.

The J gene is TRBJ1-1, the V gene TRBV9; the D gene is possibly TRBD1 (5 bases). The CDR3 runs 14 residues. With 4 bases removed from V and 2 bases from J, the gap between germline ends came to 12 bases. Germline loops: CDR1 SGDLS, CDR2 YYNGEE. CDR3 loop: CASSPWDGNTEAFF. Here the CDR3 DNA reads TGTGCCAGCAGCCCATGGGACGGAAACACTGAAGCTTTCTTT.

The sample holds many counts of this clonotype. This rearrangement joins TRBV4-1 to TRBJ2-3; 7 bases line up with TRBD2. The germline V gene has CDR1 MGHRA and CDR2 YSYEKL. This CDR3 is 15 amino acids long. With 1 base clipped from V and 5 bases from J, the junction kept 6 bases outside the gene matches. The chain's CDR3 is CASSQGTSGGDTQYF. In DNA, the CDR3 is TGCGCCAGCAGCCAAGGGACCTCGGGGGGAGATACGCAGTATTTT.

The rearrangement links TRBV10-3 to TRBJ2-3; perhaps TRBD1 as D (6 bases). There are 14 residues in the CDR3. Germline V lookup: CDR1 ENHRY, CDR2 SYGVKD. V dropped 8 bases and J dropped 7 bases, with 19 bases sitting between them. CDR3 bases: TGTGCCATCGGGACACACTTAGATGGGAATACGCAGTATTTT. It codes for CAIGTHLDGNTQYF.

This chain connects TRBV7-2 to TRBJ2-2; no clear D gene. The V end was cut by 5 bases, the J end by 6 bases, with 7 bases between. The CDR3 runs to 12 residues. Germline assignment: CDR1 SGHTA and CDR2 FQGNSA. CDR3 nucleotide sequence: TGTGCCAGCAGCGAAAGGGCCGGGGAGCTGTTTTTT. Protein: CASSERAGELFF.

Only a few counts were recorded for this clonotype. The chain couples TRBV11-2 to TRBJ2-1; D may be TRBD1 or TRBD2 (5 bases each). With 0 bases removed from V and 5 bases from J, the gap between germline ends came to 11 bases. The V gene's germline CDR1 is SGHAT and CDR2 FQNNGV. This CDR3 is built from 15 residues. The CDR3 nucleotides read TGTGCCAGCAGCTTAGAATGGGACCCGAACAATGAGCAGTTCTTC. Its translation: CASSLEWDPNNEQFF.

This clonotype was recorded a few times. This chain links TRBV7-8 with TRBJ1-3; 8 bases match TRBD1. In germline, CDR1 is SGHVS, CDR2 FQNEAQ. Trimming took 4 bases from V and 6 from J; bases not matched to a gene: 20. The CDR3 has 19 amino acids. The CDR3 DNA follows: TGTGCCAGCAGCTACATTATTACAAACAACAGGGGGGATTCAAACACCATATATTTT. This encodes CASSYIITNNRGDSNTIYF.

Turning to this clonotype: One end of the junction is discordant with germline, which a read error may explain. This sequence joins TRBV10-3 and TRBJ2-1; the D gene is possibly TRBD2 (5 bases). CDR1 and CDR2 (germline): ENHRY, SYGVKD. This CDR3 has 13 amino acids. CDR3 in DNA: TGTGCCATCAGTGAGTTGCTAGCCACCCTTTCCTACTTC. As protein: CAISELLATLSYF.

The V and J genes are TRBV6-5 and TRBJ2-1, with no clear D. The CDR3 length is 11 residues. V was cut by 7 bases and J by 4 bases, with 5 bases left in between. In germline, CDR1 is MNHEY, CDR2 SVGAGI. CDR3 in amino acids: CASTRYNEQFF. CDR3 coding DNA: TGTGCCAGCACCAGGTACAATGAGCAGTTCTTC.

The chain carries TRBV5-1 and TRBJ2-7, with 7 bases matching TRBD1. Germline CDR1 is SGHRS and CDR2 is YFSETQ. With 4 bases clipped from V and 3 bases from J, the junction kept 7 bases outside the gene matches. This CDR3 comprises 14 residues. CDR3: CASSPGDRRYEQYF. The CDR3 DNA follows: TGCGCCAGCAGCCCCGGGGACAGACGCTACGAGCAGTACTTC.

The chain recombines TRBV5-4 with TRBJ1-1; D not resolved. Germline V gene data show CDR1 as SGHNT and CDR2 as YYREEE (reference sequence). CDR3 length: 15 residues. V lost 2 bases and J 3 bases, leaving 14 bases between the germline ends. Here the CDR3 reads CASSLIPRKDTEAFF. The DNA for the CDR3 is TGTGCCAGCAGCTTAATCCCTAGGAAGGACACTGAAGCTTTCTTT.

This clonotype has more than one count but fewer than ten. The chain has TRBV5-5 and TRBJ1-1, with 7 bases matching TRBD1. CDR3 length equals 16 residues. Germline CDR1 and CDR2: SGHKS and YYEKEE (reference sequence). The trim removed 4 bases at V and 1 base at J, leaving 10 bases unmatched. Here the CDR3 reads CASSLETGRRNTEAFF. For the CDR3, the DNA is TGTGCCAGCAGCCTAGAGACAGGGAGGCGGAACACTGAAGCTTTCTTT.

This clonotype occurred once. The chain uses TRBV5-6 and TRBJ2-5, with D perhaps matching TRBD2 (5 bases). V lost 1 base to trimming and J lost 0 bases, with 7 bases between them. CDR3 length: 14 amino acids. The germline V gene has CDR1 SGHDT and CDR2 YYEEEE. The CDR3: CASSLPGYQETQYF. CDR3 in DNA: TGTGCCAGCAGCTTGCCGGGGTACCAAGAGACCCAGTACTTC.

The rearrangement joins TRBV4-1 to TRBJ1-2; D ambiguous. Germline CDR1 and CDR2: MGHRA and YSYEKL. CDR3 length: 15 residues. Trimming took off 1 base at V and 2 bases at J, with 11 bases between the two ends. CDR3 region: CASSQGPFTNYGYTF. The CDR3 DNA reads TGCGCCAGCAGCCAAGGACCGTTTACCAACTATGGCTACACCTTC.

This clonotype was recorded a few times. The genes are TRBV7-6 and TRBJ1-5; maybe TRBD1 (6 bases). The V end lost 5 bases, the J end lost 2 bases, and 13 bases lay between the germline ends. Per germline, CDR1 SGHVS and CDR2 FNYEAQ. The CDR3 contains 15 residues. Written as DNA, the CDR3 is TGTGCCAGCAGCCTGGGGGGCGCGGGCAATCAGCCCCAGCATTTT. The encoded protein is CASSLGGAGNQPQHF. Full variable domain (remainder filled in from reference TRBV7-6 and TRBJ1-5): GAGVSQSPRYKVTKRGQDVALRCDPISGHVSLYWYRQALGQGPEFLTYFNYEAQQDKSGLPNDRFSAERPEGSISTLTIQRTEQRDSAMYRCASSLGGAGNQPQHFGDGTRLSIL.

This clonotype was found a few times. The chain combines TRBV20-1 with TRBJ2-7; D call uncertain. The germline CDR1 and CDR2 sequences are DFQATT and SNEGSKA (reference sequence). V lost 6 bases, J lost 0 bases, and 6 bases lay in between. The CDR3 extends over 11 amino acids. The CDR3 DNA follows: TGCAGTGCCCGTTTCTCCTACGAGCAGTACTTC. As protein: CSARFSYEQYF.